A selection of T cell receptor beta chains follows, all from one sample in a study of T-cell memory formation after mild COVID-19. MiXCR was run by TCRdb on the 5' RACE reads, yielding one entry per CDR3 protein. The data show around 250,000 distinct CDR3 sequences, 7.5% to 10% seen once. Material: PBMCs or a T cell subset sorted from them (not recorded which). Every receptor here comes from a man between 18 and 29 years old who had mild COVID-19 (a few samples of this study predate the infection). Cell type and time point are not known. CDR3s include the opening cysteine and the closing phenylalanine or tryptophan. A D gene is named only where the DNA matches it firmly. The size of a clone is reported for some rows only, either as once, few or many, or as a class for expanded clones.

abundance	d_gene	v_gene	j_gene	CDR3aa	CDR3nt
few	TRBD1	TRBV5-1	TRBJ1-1	CASSAQGAFTEAFF	TGCGCCAGCAGCGCACAGGGGGCCTTCACTGAAGCTTTCTTT
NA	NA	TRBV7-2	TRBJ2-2	CASSPFLAVTNTGELFF	TGTGCCAGCAGCCCTTTCTTAGCGGTGACGAACACCGGGGAGCTGTTTTTT
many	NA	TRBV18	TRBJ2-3	CASSPRDTDTQYF	TGTGCCAGCTCACCAAGGGATACAGATACGCAGTATTTT
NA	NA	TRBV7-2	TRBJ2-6	CAIKGVSGANVLTF	TGTGCCATAAAGGGGGTTTCTGGGGCCAACGTCCTGACTTTC
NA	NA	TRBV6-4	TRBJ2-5	CASSERHGYQETQYF	TGTGCCAGCAGTGAAAGGCACGGGTACCAAGAGACCCAGTACTTC
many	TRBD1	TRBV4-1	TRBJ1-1	CASSQGFPQGAVEAFF	TGCGCCAGCAGCCAAGGGTTCCCGCAGGGGGCGGTCGAAGCTTTCTTT
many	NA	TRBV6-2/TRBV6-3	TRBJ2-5	CASTSLPKGRIRETQYF	TGTGCCAGCACCTCATTACCGAAGGGGCGGATACGGGAGACCCAGTACTTC
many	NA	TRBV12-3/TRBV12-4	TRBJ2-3	CASLSGSTQYF	TGTGCCAGCCTATCAGGAAGTACGCAGTATTTT
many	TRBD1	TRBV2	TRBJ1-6	CASLRQGLGSPLHF	TGTGCCAGCTTACGACAGGGGTTAGGTTCACCCCTCCACTTT
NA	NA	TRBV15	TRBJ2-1	CATSGWTDYNEQFF	TGTGCCACCAGCGGCTGGACAGATTACAATGAGCAGTTCTTC
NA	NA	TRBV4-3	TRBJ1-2	CASSPKNGGYGYTF	TGCGCCAGCAGCCCCAAGAACGGGGGTTATGGCTACACCTTC
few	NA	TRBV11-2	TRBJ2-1	CASSLSRTYNEQFF	TGTGCCAGCAGCTTGTCGAGAACCTACAATGAGCAGTTCTTC
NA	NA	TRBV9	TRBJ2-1	CASSSLPNEQFF	TGTGCCAGCAGCTCACTCCCCAATGAGCAGTTCTTC
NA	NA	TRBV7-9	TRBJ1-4	CASNRQTEKLFF	TGTGCCAGCAACCGACAGACAGAAAAACTGTTTTTT
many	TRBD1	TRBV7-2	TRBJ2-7	CASSFGIGDRTYEQYF	TGTGCCAGCAGCTTTGGGATCGGGGACAGAACATACGAGCAGTACTTC
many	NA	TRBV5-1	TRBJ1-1	CASSPSSSDTEAFF	TGCGCCAGCAGCCCGAGCTCGAGTGACACTGAAGCTTTCTTT
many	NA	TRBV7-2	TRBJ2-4	CASSLVGLKLAKNIQYF	TGTGCCAGCAGCTTAGTTGGGCTAAAGCTAGCCAAAAACATTCAGTACTTC
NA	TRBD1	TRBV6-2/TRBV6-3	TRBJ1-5	CASSRRDRGQPQHF	TGTGCCAGCAGTCGAAGAGACAGGGGTCAGCCCCAGCATTTT
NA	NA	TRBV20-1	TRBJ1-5	CSLGGHSNQPQHF	TGCAGTCTAGGGGGACATAGCAATCAGCCCCAGCATTTT
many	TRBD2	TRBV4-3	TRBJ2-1	CASSLEGLAGGSEQFF	TGCGCCAGCAGCCTCGAAGGACTAGCGGGGGGTAGTGAGCAGTTCTTC
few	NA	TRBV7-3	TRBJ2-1	CASSPFGGIAAGNEQFF	TGTGCCAGCAGCCCCTTCGGGGGAATAGCTGCGGGGAATGAGCAGTTCTTC
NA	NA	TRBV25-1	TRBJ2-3	CASSASPGQGTDTQYF	TGTGCCAGCAGTGCATCCCCGGGACAAGGCACAGATACGCAGTATTTT
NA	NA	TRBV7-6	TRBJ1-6	CASSLQAEGRGNSPLHF	TGTGCCAGCAGCTTGCAGGCGGAAGGGCGTGGGAATTCACCCCTCCACTTT
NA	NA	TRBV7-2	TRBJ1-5	CASSLAPQPQHF	TGTGCCAGCAGCTTAGCCCCTCAGCCCCAGCATTTT
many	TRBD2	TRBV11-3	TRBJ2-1	CASSPRTSGNEQFF	TGTGCCAGCAGCCCTAGGACTAGCGGGAATGAGCAGTTCTTC
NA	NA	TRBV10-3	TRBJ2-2	CAISEAGQLGGELFF	TGTGCCATCAGTGAGGCAGGGCAGCTGGGCGGGGAGCTGTTTTTT
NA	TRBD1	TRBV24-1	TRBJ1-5	CATSDFKPKTGDNQPQHF	TGTGCCACCAGTGATTTCAAGCCCAAGACAGGGGACAATCAGCCCCAGCATTTT
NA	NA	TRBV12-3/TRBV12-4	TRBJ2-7	CACTSTSYEQYF	TGTGCCTGCACCTCTACGTCCTACGAGCAGTACTTC
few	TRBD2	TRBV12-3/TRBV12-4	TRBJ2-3	CASSFRLAGGSTDTQYF	TGTGCCAGCAGTTTCCGACTAGCGGGGGGCAGCACAGATACGCAGTATTTT
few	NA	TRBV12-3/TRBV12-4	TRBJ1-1	CASSFNNWRTEAFF	TGTGCCAGCAGTTTTAATAACTGGCGCACTGAAGCTTTCTTT
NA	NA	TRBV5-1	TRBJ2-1	CASSQGNKQFF	TGCGCCAGCAGCCAGGGGAATAAGCAGTTCTTC
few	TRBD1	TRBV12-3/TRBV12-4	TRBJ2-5	CASRSLTPGQGRETQYF	TGTGCCAGCAGATCTCTTACTCCGGGACAGGGACGAGAGACCCAGTACTTC
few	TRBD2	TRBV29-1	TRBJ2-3	CSVERGPDTQYF	TGCAGCGTAGAGCGGGGCCCAGATACGCAGTATTTT
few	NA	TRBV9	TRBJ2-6	CASSVGPGTGANVLTF	TGTGCCAGCAGCGTAGGACCGGGAACTGGGGCCAACGTCCTGACTTTC
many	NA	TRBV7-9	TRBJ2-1	CASSSVTTGDNEQFF	TGTGCCAGCAGTTCAGTTACAACGGGAGACAATGAGCAGTTCTTC
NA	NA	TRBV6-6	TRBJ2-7	CASYGVDSYEQYF	TGTGCCAGCTACGGGGTGGACTCCTACGAGCAGTACTTC
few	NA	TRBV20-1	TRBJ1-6	CSARDAGSPLHF	TGCAGTGCTAGAGATGCGGGCTCACCCCTCCACTTT
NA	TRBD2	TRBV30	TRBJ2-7	CAWEDGASGTLEQYF	TGTGCCTGGGAGGATGGGGCTAGCGGGACACTCGAGCAGTACTTC
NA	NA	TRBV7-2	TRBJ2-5	CASSPLGAVQETQYF	TGTGCCAGCAGCCCCCTCGGAGCGGTGCAAGAGACCCAGTACTTC
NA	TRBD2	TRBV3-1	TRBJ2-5	CASSHHMGLPYQETQYF	TGTGCCAGCAGCCACCATATGGGACTACCGTACCAAGAGACCCAGTACTTC
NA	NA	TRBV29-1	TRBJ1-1	CSIRGSDTEAFF	TGCAGCATCCGTGGATCGGACACTGAAGCTTTCTTT
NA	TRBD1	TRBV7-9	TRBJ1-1	CASSLANRGSDTEAFF	TGTGCCAGCAGCTTAGCGAACAGGGGATCGGACACTGAAGCTTTCTTT
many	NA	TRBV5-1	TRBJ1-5	CASSYLGNQPQHF	TGCGCCAGCAGCTATCTAGGCAATCAGCCCCAGCATTTT
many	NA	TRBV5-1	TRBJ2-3	CASSRLTDTQYF	TGCGCCAGCAGCCGACTTACAGATACGCAGTATTTT
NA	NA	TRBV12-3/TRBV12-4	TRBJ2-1	CASCRGSQDNEQFF	TGTGCCAGTTGTAGGGGCTCTCAAGACAATGAGCAGTTCTTC
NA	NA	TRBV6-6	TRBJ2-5	CASSSRGGGETQYF	TGTGCCAGCAGTAGTCGAGGGGGAGGAGAGACCCAGTACTTC
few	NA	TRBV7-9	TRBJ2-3	CASSLDSVVPTDTQYF	TGTGCCAGCAGCTTGGATTCAGTTGTGCCCACAGATACGCAGTATTTT
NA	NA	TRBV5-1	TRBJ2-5	CASSLVGPQETQYF	TGCGCCAGCAGCTTGGTGGGTCCACAAGAGACCCAGTACTTC
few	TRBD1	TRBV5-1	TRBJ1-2	CASSLVAGGDYGYTF	TGCGCCAGCAGCTTGGTGGCAGGGGGAGATTATGGCTACACCTTC
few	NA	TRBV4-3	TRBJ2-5	CASSQDWPPKETQYF	TGCGCCAGCAGCCAAGATTGGCCCCCAAAGGAGACCCAGTACTTC
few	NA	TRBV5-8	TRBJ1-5	CATKGHLTNQPQHF	TGTGCCACCAAGGGACACCTGACCAATCAGCCCCAGCATTTT
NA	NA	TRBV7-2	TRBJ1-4	CASSPYVNSNEKLFF	TGTGCCAGCAGCCCTTACGTCAATTCTAATGAAAAACTGTTTTTT
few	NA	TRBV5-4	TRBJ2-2	CASSFRGRNTGELFF	TGTGCCAGCAGCTTCCGGGGGCGCAACACCGGGGAGCTGTTTTTT
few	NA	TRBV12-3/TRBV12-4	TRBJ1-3	CATPSQHSSGNTIYF	TGTGCCACCCCCTCACAGCACAGCTCTGGAAACACCATATATTTT
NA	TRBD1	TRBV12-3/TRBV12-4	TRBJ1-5	CASSPTGIGNQPQHF	TGTGCCAGCAGTCCGACAGGGATAGGGAATCAGCCCCAGCATTTT
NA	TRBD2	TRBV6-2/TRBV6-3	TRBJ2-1	CASRGLAGTYNEQFF	TGTGCCAGCAGAGGACTAGCGGGGACCTACAATGAGCAGTTCTTC
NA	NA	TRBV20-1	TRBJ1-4	CSAMIGGREKLFF	TGCAGTGCCATGATCGGGGGTCGCGAAAAACTGTTTTTT
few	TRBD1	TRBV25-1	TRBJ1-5	CASSEQQGNNQPQHF	TGTGCCAGCAGTGAGCAACAGGGGAACAATCAGCCCCAGCATTTT
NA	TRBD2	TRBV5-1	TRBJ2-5	CASSLGLLAGEETQYF	TGCGCCAGCAGCTTGGGGCTTCTAGCGGGGGAAGAGACCCAGTACTTC
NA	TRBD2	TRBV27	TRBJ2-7	CASSLGLAGTYEQYF	TGTGCCAGCAGTCTCGGACTAGCGGGCACCTACGAGCAGTACTTC